This T cell receptor (beta chain) originates from a study of blood T cell repertoires in COVID-19. Study-level background: COVID-19 samples, acute and convalescent, were from the United States, Italy and Spain. From T cells, B-cell-depleted T cells, or PBMCs came the material, which was cDNA or gDNA.

Sequencing used immunoSEQ multiplex PCR; TCRdb keeps in-frame clones, though not all of them. The sample records over 90,000 clones, approximately 88% being singletons. The sample taken for sequencing was peripheral blood. This sequence was found in a human donor in a cohort sampled during active COVID-19.

The CDR3 reads CSVPTGFETQYF. Written as DNA, the CDR3 is TGCAGCGTCCCGACAGGGTTTGAGACCCAGTACTTC. The gene calls are TRBV29-1 and TRBJ2-5; 7 positions agree with TRBD1. With 6 bases clipped from V and 5 bases from J, the junction kept 6 bases outside the gene matches. This CDR3 spans 12 amino acids. The germline gives CDR1 SQVTM, CDR2 ANQGSEA.